This is a list of T cell receptor beta chains from one sample in a study of T-cell reconstitution after alpha-beta-depleted transplantation in children. A single record per CDR3 protein comes from TCRdb applying MiXCR to the PCR reads. Of 500,000 to 650,000 distinct CDR3 sequences in the sample, more than 9.5% were seen once. This specimen was PBMCs, mostly from graft donor cells, taken 180 days after TCRalphabeta/CD19-depleted stem cell transplant. Receptors were obtained from a female patient between 2 and 15 years old who had a stem cell transplant for aplastic anemia, so the T cells may come from the graft donor. Each CDR3 is given with its conserved first and last residue. Each record gives: clone size, V gene, D gene, J gene, CDR3 protein, CDR3 DNA. The D gene is left open where the match is weak. Where a row states a size, it is once, few, many or the class of an expanded clone; other rows omit it.

-,TRBV5-1,-,TRBJ2-7,CASSLSPGLDHYEQYF,TGCGCCAGCAGCTTGAGCCCTGGACTGGACCACTACGAGCAGTACTTC
few,TRBV5-5,-,TRBJ2-3,CASRMGDTQYF,TGTGCCAGCAGAATGGGGGATACGCAGTATTTT
-,TRBV29-1,TRBD1,TRBJ2-3,CSAPDRDRTDTQYF,TGCAGCGCCCCGGACAGGGATCGCACAGATACGCAGTATTTT
-,TRBV7-2,TRBD2,TRBJ2-1,CASSFLTSGGAGEQFF,TGTGCCAGCAGCTTCCTGACTAGCGGGGGGGCAGGAGAGCAGTTCTTC
-,TRBV18,-,TRBJ2-1,CASSPIGRRYNEQFF,TGTGCCAGCTCACCGATCGGCAGGCGCTACAATGAGCAGTTCTTC
few,TRBV7-6,-,TRBJ2-5,CASGPRGTAFGLETQYF,TGTGCCAGTGGGCCGCGGGGTACAGCGTTTGGGTTGGAGACCCAGTACTTC
-,TRBV9,-,TRBJ2-7,CASSAGDSSYEQYF,TGTGCCAGCAGCGCGGGGGACAGTTCCTACGAGCAGTACTTC
few,TRBV25-1,TRBD1,TRBJ1-2,CASSGTDRGRNYGYTF,TGTGCCAGCAGTGGTACGGACAGGGGGCGGAACTATGGCTACACCTTC
few,TRBV7-8,-,TRBJ2-1,CASSLRDRYYNEQFF,TGTGCCAGCAGCTTAAGAGATAGGTACTACAATGAGCAGTTCTTC
few,TRBV11-1,-,TRBJ2-3,CASSFELSTDTQYF,TGTGCCAGCAGCTTCGAATTAAGCACAGATACGCAGTATTTT
few,TRBV5-1,-,TRBJ1-6,CASRKDGYDSPLHF,TGCGCCAGCAGAAAGGACGGGTATGATTCACCCCTCCACTTT
few,TRBV21-1,-,TRBJ2-7,CASSVRSYEQYF,TGTGCCAGCAGCGTCCGCTCCTACGAGCAGTACTTC
-,TRBV28,-,TRBJ2-5,CASSLWGPRRETQYF,TGTGCCAGCAGTTTATGGGGCCCAAGGCGAGAGACCCAGTACTTC
few,TRBV29-1,-,TRBJ1-1,CSVVRFYVGTNTEAFF,TGCAGCGTTGTCCGCTTCTACGTAGGGACGAACACTGAAGCTTTCTTT
few,TRBV9,-,TRBJ2-3,CASSVAVKRTDTQYF,TGTGCCAGCAGCGTAGCCGTCAAACGCACAGATACGCAGTATTTT
few,TRBV7-2,TRBD2,TRBJ2-3,CASSSASGRTSTDTQYF,TGTGCCAGCAGCTCCGCTAGCGGGAGGACTAGCACAGATACGCAGTATTTT
few,TRBV10-1,-,TRBJ1-1,CASERDHDTEAFF,TGCGCCAGCGAGCGGGACCACGACACTGAAGCTTTCTTT
-,TRBV9,TRBD2,TRBJ2-1,CASSVLAGGTNEQFF,TGTGCCAGCAGCGTATTAGCGGGAGGCACCAATGAGCAGTTCTTC
few,TRBV3-1,TRBD1,TRBJ1-2,CASSHGTGLLRYGYTF,TGTGCCAGCAGCCATGGGACAGGGTTGCTTCGCTATGGCTACACCTTC
many,TRBV29-1,TRBD2,TRBJ2-1,CSFEIAGDEQFF,TGCAGCTTCGAAATAGCGGGAGATGAGCAGTTCTTC
many,TRBV5-1,TRBD2,TRBJ2-1,CASSLSLAGDHEQFF,TGCGCCAGCAGCTTATCGCTAGCGGGAGATCATGAGCAGTTCTTC
few,TRBV7-2,-,TRBJ2-7,CASSSSNWYEQYF,TGTGCCAGCAGCTCTTCGAATTGGTACGAGCAGTACTTC
-,TRBV7-9,TRBD1,TRBJ1-2,CASSIGQGSYGYTF,TGTGCCAGCAGCATCGGACAGGGAAGCTATGGCTACACCTTC
-,TRBV6-1,-,TRBJ1-2,CASSDLQSFYGYTF,TGTGCCAGCAGCGATTTACAGAGTTTCTATGGCTACACCTTC
-,TRBV7-8,TRBD2,TRBJ2-2,CASSLGLAGGPPTGELFF,TGTGCCAGCAGCTTAGGACTAGCGGGAGGGCCTCCGACCGGGGAGCTGTTTTTT
-,TRBV24-1,-,TRBJ2-1,CATSAAGGPARRVAYNEQFF,TGTGCCACCAGTGCTGCAGGGGGGCCCGCTAGGAGGGTCGCCTACAATGAGCAGTTCTTC
few,TRBV29-1,-,TRBJ2-7,CSVVPYGLYEQYF,TGCAGCGTTGTGCCCTACGGCCTCTACGAGCAGTACTTC
-,TRBV3-1,-,TRBJ2-1,CASSPLGAGEQFF,TGTGCCAGCAGTCCGCTAGGGGCAGGTGAGCAGTTCTTC
few,TRBV25-1,-,TRBJ2-2,CASSVYNVGAGELFF,TGTGCCAGCAGTGTCTACAACGTGGGGGCCGGGGAGCTGTTTTTT
few,TRBV5-1,-,TRBJ1-4,CASSSQLATKEKLFF,TGCGCCAGCAGCTCCCAACTGGCAACAAAGGAAAAACTGTTTTTT
few,TRBV20-1,-,TRBJ2-3,CSARPQTSIHTDTQYF,TGCAGTGCTAGGCCCCAGACTAGTATCCACACAGATACGCAGTATTTT
-,TRBV4-3,-,TRBJ2-1,CASSFGHPTGNEQFF,TGCGCCAGCAGCTTTGGACACCCGACGGGCAATGAGCAGTTCTTC
few,TRBV9,-,TRBJ1-2,CASSSKTGSYGYTF,TGTGCCAGCAGCTCGAAGACAGGCAGCTATGGCTACACCTTC
-,TRBV7-6,TRBD2,TRBJ2-5,CASSLRTSGFGETQYF,TGTGCCAGCAGCCTTCGGACTAGCGGGTTTGGAGAGACCCAGTACTTC
-,TRBV20-1,TRBD2,TRBJ2-3,CSAVAGGSTDTQYF,TGCAGTGCCGTAGCGGGAGGGAGCACAGATACGCAGTATTTT
few,TRBV4-3,TRBD2,TRBJ2-1,CASSLKPAGGDNEQFF,TGCGCCAGCAGCCTAAAGCCAGCGGGAGGAGACAATGAGCAGTTCTTC
-,TRBV28,TRBD2,TRBJ2-1,CASSLWLAGFGNEQFF,TGTGCCAGCAGTTTGTGGCTAGCGGGTTTTGGGAATGAGCAGTTCTTC
-,TRBV9,-,TRBJ1-2,CASSSRQDSGYTF,TGTGCCAGCAGCTCGCGACAGGATAGTGGCTACACCTTC
-,TRBV10-3,-,TRBJ1-5,CAIGAVGKDQPQHF,TGTGCCATCGGGGCGGTGGGCAAAGATCAGCCCCAGCATTTT
few,TRBV5-1,-,TRBJ2-1,CASSLETRYNEQFF,TGCGCCAGCAGCTTGGAAACTAGATACAATGAGCAGTTCTTC
-,TRBV7-2,TRBD2,TRBJ2-3,CASSLALAGPTDTQYF,TGTGCCAGCAGCTTAGCGCTAGCGGGACCCACAGATACGCAGTATTTT
few,TRBV28,TRBD2,TRBJ2-7,CASSLTQREGLYEQYF,TGTGCCAGCAGTCTCACCCAGCGGGAGGGCCTCTACGAGCAGTACTTC
-,TRBV21-1,-,TRBJ1-2,CASSKGGNPNYGYTF,TGTGCCAGCAGCAAAGGGGGAAACCCCAACTATGGCTACACCTTC
few,TRBV27,-,TRBJ1-6,CASSLLHRDTYNSPLHF,TGTGCCAGCAGTTTACTGCACCGGGACACCTATAATTCACCCCTCCACTTT
-,TRBV28,-,TRBJ1-4,CASTPWGEVPEKLFF,TGTGCCAGCACCCCCTGGGGGGAGGTCCCGGAAAAACTGTTTTTT
many,TRBV5-1,TRBD1,TRBJ2-3,CASSPDRGDTQYF,TGCGCCAGCAGCCCGGACAGGGGAGATACGCAGTATTTT
-,TRBV6-5,-,TRBJ1-1,CASSYSSVNTEAFF,TGTGCCAGCAGTTACTCTAGCGTGAACACTGAAGCTTTCTTT
once,TRBV6-1,TRBD2,TRBJ2-2,CASSHSGRGAEELFF,TGTGCCAGCAGTCATAGCGGGAGAGGAGCCGAGGAGCTGTTTTTT
-,TRBV12-3/TRBV12-4,-,TRBJ2-1,CASSSPRGRGIADNNEQFF,TGTGCCAGCAGTTCCCCCAGGGGGCGGGGGATAGCGGACAACAATGAGCAGTTCTTC
-,TRBV7-3,-,TRBJ2-1,CASSPTGTVVYNEQFF,TGTGCCAGCAGCCCGACCGGGACTGTAGTTTACAATGAGCAGTTCTTC
-,TRBV7-2,TRBD2,TRBJ2-1,CASSSYTGTSGRGEQFF,TGTGCCAGCAGCTCGTATACCGGGACTAGCGGGAGAGGTGAGCAGTTCTTC
-,TRBV4-3,-,TRBJ2-1,CASSPQSRPLLNEQFF,TGCGCCAGCAGCCCGCAATCTCGTCCGTTGTTAAATGAGCAGTTCTTC